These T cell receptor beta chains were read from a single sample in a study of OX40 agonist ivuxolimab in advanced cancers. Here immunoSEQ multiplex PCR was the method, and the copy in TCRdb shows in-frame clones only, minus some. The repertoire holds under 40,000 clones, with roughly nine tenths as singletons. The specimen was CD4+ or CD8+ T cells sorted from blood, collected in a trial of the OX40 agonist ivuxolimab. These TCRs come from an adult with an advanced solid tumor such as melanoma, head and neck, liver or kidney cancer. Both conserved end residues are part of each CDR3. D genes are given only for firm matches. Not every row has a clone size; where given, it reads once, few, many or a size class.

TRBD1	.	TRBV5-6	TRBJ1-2	CASSADRVPNYGYTF	TGTGCCAGCAGCGCGGACAGGGTACCTAACTATGGCTACACCTTC
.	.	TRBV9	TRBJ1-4	CASSLTGTSNEKLFF	TGTGCCAGCAGCCTTACCGGGACCTCTAATGAAAAACTGTTTTTT
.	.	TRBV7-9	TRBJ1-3	CASSFGQSISGNTIYF	TGTGCCAGCAGCTTCGGACAGTCGATCTCTGGAAACACCATATATTTT
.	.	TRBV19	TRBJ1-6	CASSSSTQGNSPLHF	TGTGCCAGTAGTAGTTCAACCCAAGGGAATTCACCCCTCCACTTT
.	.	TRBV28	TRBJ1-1	CASSGGLLNTEAFF	TGTGCCAGCAGTGGGGGACTGTTAAACACTGAAGCTTTCTTT
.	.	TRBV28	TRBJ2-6	CATAGVANVLTF	TGTGCCACCGCAGGGGTGGCCAACGTCCTGACTTTC
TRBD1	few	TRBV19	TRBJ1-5	CASRPGTGYNQPQHF	TGTGCCAGTAGGCCCGGGACAGGGTACAATCAGCCCCAGCATTTT
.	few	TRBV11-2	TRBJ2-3	CASSRIQDYFVGDTQYF	TGTGCCAGCAGCCGAATCCAGGACTATTTCGTAGGAGATACGCAGTATTTT
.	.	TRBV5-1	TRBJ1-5	CASSLGLGAGQPQHF	TGCGCCAGCAGCTTGGGTCTAGGGGCGGGTCAGCCCCAGCATTTT
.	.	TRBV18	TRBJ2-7	CASSSNQATSDEQYF	TGTGCCAGCTCATCTAACCAGGCGACTAGTGACGAGCAGTACTTC
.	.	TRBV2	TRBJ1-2	CASSAQGNYGYTF	TGTGCCAGCAGTGCTCAGGGTAACTATGGCTACACCTTC
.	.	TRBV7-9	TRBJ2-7	CASSPGYEQYF	TGTGCCAGCAGCCCAGGATACGAGCAGTACTTC
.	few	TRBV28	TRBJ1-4	CASTAAGEKLFF	TGTGCCAGCACCGCCGCAGGTGAAAAACTGTTTTTT
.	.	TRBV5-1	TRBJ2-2	CASSSPGLTTGELFF	TGCGCCAGCAGCTCCCCGGGACTCACCACCGGGGAGCTGTTTTTT
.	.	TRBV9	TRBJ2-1	CASSVGPLGVPEQFF	TGTGCCAGCAGCGTAGGGCCCTTAGGTGTCCCTGAGCAGTTCTTC
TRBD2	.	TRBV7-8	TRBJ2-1	CASSLARLAGGPRNEQFF	TGTGCCAGCAGCTTAGCGCGACTAGCGGGAGGGCCACGCAATGAGCAGTTCTTC
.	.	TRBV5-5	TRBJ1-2	CASSFERWTF	TGTGCCAGCAGCTTTGAAAGGTGGACCTTC
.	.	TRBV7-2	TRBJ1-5	CASSLYQGSDQPQHF	TGTGCCAGCAGCTTATACCAGGGTAGCGATCAGCCCCAGCATTTT
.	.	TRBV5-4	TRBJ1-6	CASSLGGAGSPLHF	TGTGCCAGCAGCTTGGGGGGCGCCGGTTCACCCCTCCACTTT
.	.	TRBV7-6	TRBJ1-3	CASSPGADRPGNTIYF	TGTGCCAGCAGCCCCGGAGCAGACCGTCCTGGAAACACCATATATTTT
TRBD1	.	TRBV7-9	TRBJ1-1	CASIGTGPNTEAFF	TGTGCCAGCATTGGGACAGGGCCAAACACTGAAGCTTTCTTT
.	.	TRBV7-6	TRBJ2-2	CASSLAQRTGELFF	TGTGCCAGCAGCTTAGCGCAGAGGACCGGGGAGCTGTTTTTT
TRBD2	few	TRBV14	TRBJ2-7	CASSQTSGGTYEQYF	TGTGCCAGCAGCCAGACTAGCGGGGGGACCTACGAGCAGTACTTC
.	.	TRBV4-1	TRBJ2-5	CASSQRFAGTSRETQYF	TGCGCCAGCAGCCAAAGGTTCGCAGGGACGTCAAGAGAGACCCAGTACTTC
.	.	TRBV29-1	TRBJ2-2	CSVGRLAGELFF	TGCAGCGTTGGTAGGCTAGCCGGGGAGCTGTTTTTT
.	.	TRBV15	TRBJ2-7	CATSIQSFYEQYF	TGTGCCACCAGCATACAAAGCTTCTACGAGCAGTACTTC
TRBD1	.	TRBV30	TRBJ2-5	CAWSVQGAGETQYF	TGTGCCTGGAGTGTTCAGGGGGCGGGAGAGACCCAGTACTTC
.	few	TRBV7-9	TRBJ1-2	CASSLGTGRGYTF	TGTGCCAGCAGCTTAGGGACGGGGAGAGGCTACACCTTC
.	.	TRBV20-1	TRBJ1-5	CSARGAGTQHF	TGCAGTGCTAGAGGAGCAGGGACCCAGCATTTT
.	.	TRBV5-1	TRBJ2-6	CASSDGGNGANVLTF	TGCGCCAGCAGCGATGGGGGAAACGGGGCCAACGTCCTGACTTTC
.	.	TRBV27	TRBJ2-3	CASSFTSSFDTQYF	TGTGCCAGCAGTTTCACCTCTAGCTTCGATACGCAGTATTTT
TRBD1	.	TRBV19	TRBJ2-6	CASSIQGAGGANVLTF	TGTGCCAGTAGTATACAGGGGGCAGGTGGGGCCAACGTCCTGACTTTC
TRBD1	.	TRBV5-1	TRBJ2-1	CASSFDRAGANEQFF	TGCGCCAGCAGCTTCGACAGGGCAGGGGCCAATGAGCAGTTCTTC
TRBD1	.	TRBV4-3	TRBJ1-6	CASSQEWGQTHSPLHF	TGCGCCAGCAGCCAAGAGTGGGGACAGACTCATTCACCCCTCCACTTT
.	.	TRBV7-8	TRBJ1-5	CASSLGAPGNQPQHF	TGTGCCAGCAGCTTGGGCGCCCCAGGGAATCAGCCCCAGCATTTT
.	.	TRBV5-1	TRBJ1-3	CASSLGTRDTIYF	TGCGCCAGCAGCTTGGGGACTCGGGACACCATATATTTT
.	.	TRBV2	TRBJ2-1	CASTGSSYNEQFF	TGTGCCAGCACTGGCAGCTCCTACAATGAGCAGTTCTTC
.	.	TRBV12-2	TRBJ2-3	CASRLTGRALDTQYF	TGTGCAAGTCGCTTAACCGGGAGGGCCCTGGATACGCAGTATTTT
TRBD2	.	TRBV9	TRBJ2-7	CASSPPGGDEQYF	TGTGCCAGCAGCCCCCCGGGGGGGGACGAGCAGTACTTC
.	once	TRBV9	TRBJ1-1	CASSVVASVEAFF	TGTGCCAGCAGCGTAGTGGCGAGCGTAGAAGCTTTCTTT
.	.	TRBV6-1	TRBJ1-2	CASSATDGYTF	TGTGCCAGCAGTGCCACGGATGGCTACACCTTC
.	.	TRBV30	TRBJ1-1	CAWTGHTEAFF	TGTGCCTGGACAGGGCACACTGAAGCTTTCTTT